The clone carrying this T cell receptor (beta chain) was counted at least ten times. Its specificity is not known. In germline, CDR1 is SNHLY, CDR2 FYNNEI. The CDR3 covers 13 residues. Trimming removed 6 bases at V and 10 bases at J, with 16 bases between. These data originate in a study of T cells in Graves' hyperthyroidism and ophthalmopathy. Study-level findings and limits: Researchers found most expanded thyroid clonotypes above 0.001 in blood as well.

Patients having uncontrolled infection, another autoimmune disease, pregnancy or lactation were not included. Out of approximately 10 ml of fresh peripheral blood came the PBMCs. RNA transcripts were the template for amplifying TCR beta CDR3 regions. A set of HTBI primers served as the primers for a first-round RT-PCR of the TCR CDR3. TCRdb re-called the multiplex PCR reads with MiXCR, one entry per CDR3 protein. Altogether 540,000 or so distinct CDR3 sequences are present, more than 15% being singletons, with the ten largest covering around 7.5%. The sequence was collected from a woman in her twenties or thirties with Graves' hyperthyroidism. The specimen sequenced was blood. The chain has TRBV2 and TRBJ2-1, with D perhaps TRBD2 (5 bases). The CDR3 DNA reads TGTGCCAGCAGGGGCCGAGTGCCGGGGGAGCAGTTCTTC. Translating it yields CASRGRVPGEQFF.